This TCR beta chain was sequenced for a study of vaccination and CD4 T cells after COVID-19. Study in general: Investigators drew the post-COVID samples a median 101 days after diagnosis, with a range of 35 to 161.

As for treatment: approximately nine-day PBMC culture with coronavirus spike peptide pools or control peptides (ViraFEST assay). As for this clonotype: Its antigen is currently unknown.

The CDR3 has 13 residues. CDR1 is SGHRS, CDR2 YFSETQ, per germline. Trimming removed 4 bases from V and 5 bases from J, with 9 bases in between. Sequenced with the Oncomine TCR Beta short-read assay was DNA taken from cultured CD4+ T cells. TCRdb itself ran the PCR reads through MiXCR, one entry per CDR3 protein. The data contain some 15,000 distinct CDR3 sequences, 65% to 80% of them seen just once; the ten biggest clones take up around 15%. This chain joins TRBV5-1 and TRBJ2-2; D gene ambiguous. This clonotype was obtained from a human donor who had recovered from COVID-19. The sample comprised CD4+ T cells from blood, cultured in vitro. The CDR3, as DNA: TGCGCCAGCAGCCCCCGCCGAACCGGGGAGCTGTTTTTT. This codes for CASSPRRTGELFF.